The clone carrying this TCR beta chain was counted once. CDR1 is SGDLS, CDR2 YYNGEE, per germline. Trimming cost V 0 bases and J 2 bases, with 12 bases left between them. This CDR3 spans 15 amino acids. This specimen comes from a study of shared clonotypes between healthy human individuals. Method: immunoSEQ multiplex PCR; TCRdb's copy keeps in-frame clones and lacks some. In the table there are about 1.5 million clones, 95% to 99% of which are singletons. Sequenced material: naive CD4+ T cells sorted from blood. Subset meaning: CD45RA+ positively selected. The origin of this receptor is a man aged 25 to 40 in good health. The gene calls are TRBV9 and TRBJ2-7; D unresolved. The CDR3 protein is CASSVGGPQPYEQYF. CDR3 sequence (DNA): TGTGCCAGCAGCGTAGGGGGTCCTCAACCCTACGAGCAGTACTTC.